Presented here are 27 T cell receptor beta chains from one specimen sequenced in a study of cytomegalovirus exposure and HLA in healthy donors. 13 Jbeta primers and 60 Vbeta primers were used for the PCR. Assay used: immunoSEQ multiplex PCR; TCRdb lists only in-frame clones, some missing. The table shows 140,000 to 150,000 clones, with around 80% occurring only once. The sample taken for sequencing was PBMCs. All receptors derive from a woman in her twenties or thirties in good health and CMV-seronegative.

This chain uses TRBV4-1 with TRBJ1-1; TRBD1 aligns across 7 bases. This CDR3 region has 13 residues. CDR1 is MGHRA and CDR2 is YSYEKL in the germline V gene. The junction had 3 bases not matched to a gene; V was cut back by 2 bases and J by 6 bases. CDR3 DNA sequence: TGCGCCAGCAGCCAATACAGGGGATCTGAAGCTTTCTTT. It yields the protein CASSQYRGSEAFF.

Regarding this clone: Additional DNA sequences in this sample encode the identical CDR3. V usage is TRBV7-2 and J usage is TRBJ1-6; D may be TRBD1 (5 bases). Trimming left V 0 bases short and J 8 bases short, with 5 bases between. CDR1 and CDR2 (germline): SGHTA, FQGNSA. The length of the CDR3 is 13 residues. The CDR3 loop is CASSLAGDSPLHF. CDR3 DNA: TGTGCCAGCAGCTTAGCAGGGGATTCACCCCTCCACTTT.

The rearrangement joins TRBV7-2 to TRBJ1-2; a possible D gene is TRBD1 (5 bases). CDR1 and CDR2 from the germline V gene are SGHTA and FQGNSA. The germline V and J ends were trimmed by 5 bases and 8 bases, with 24 bases remaining between them. This CDR3 spans 16 amino acids. The CDR3 sequence: CASSPPAGPGVGGYTF. CDR3 coding DNA: TGTGCCAGCAGCCCTCCCGCCGGGCCGGGGGTCGGCGGCTACACCTTC.

The chain uses TRBV21-1 and TRBJ1-3; the D call in the table, TRBD1, was not verified against the DNA. TRBV21-1 is an annotated pseudogene. The CDR3 covers 15 residues. CDR3 nucleotide sequence: TGTGCCAGCAGCACAGGGGAAGAAAGAGGAAACACCATATATTTT. This codes for CASSTGEERGNTIYF.

The chain recombines TRBV4-1 with TRBJ1-5; 8 bases are a match to TRBD1. With 1 base clipped from V and 7 bases from J, the junction kept 9 bases outside the gene matches. The CDR3 has 16 amino acids. Germline CDR1 and CDR2: MGHRA and YSYEKL. CDR3 region: CASSQGWSGGDQPQHF. The CDR3 coding sequence is TGCGCCAGCAGCCAAGGATGGTCAGGGGGCGACCAGCCCCAGCATTTT.

V and J are TRBV19 and TRBJ2-2; unclear D gene. This CDR3 has 13 amino acids. Germline loops: CDR1 LNHDA, CDR2 SQIVND (reference sequence). V gave up 7 bases and J gave up 2 bases, with 8 bases separating them. The CDR3 sequence is CASTDTNTGELFF. CDR3 nucleotide sequence: TGTGCCAGTACTGACACAAACACCGGGGAGCTGTTTTTT.

The chain uses TRBV2 and TRBJ2-7, with D possibly matching TRBD2 (7 bases). Germline assignment: CDR1 SNHLY and CDR2 FYNNEI. The V and J ends lost 6 bases and 4 bases respectively, with 22 bases between them. This CDR3 region has 16 residues. The CDR3 DNA reads as TGTGCCAGCAGAGAGGGGGGGACTTCTCACCCATACGAGCAGTACTTC. This codes for CASREGGTSHPYEQYF.

The chain couples TRBV19 to TRBJ1-2, with 11 positions matching TRBD1. This CDR3 contains 17 residues. Germline CDR1 LNHDA, CDR2 SQIVND (reference sequence). V dropped 2 bases and J dropped 3; count of bases not matched to a gene: 8. CDR3 nucleotides: TGTGCCAGTAGTATAACCCGGACAGGGGGCGCGTACTATGGCTACACCTTC. Residues: CASSITRTGGAYYGYTF. Looking up the rest from reference TRBV19 and TRBJ1-2 gives the full variable domain: DGGITQSPKYLFRKEGQNVTLSCEQNLNHDAMYWYRQDPGQGLRLIYYSQIVNDFQKGDIAEGYSVSREKKESFPLTVTSAQKNPTAFYLCASSITRTGGAYYGYTFGSGTRLTVV.

V gene TRBV5-1 combines with J gene TRBJ2-3; D call uncertain. Between the trimmed V and J ends, which lost 3 bases and 7 bases, there was a span of 9 bases. This CDR3 is built from 12 residues. Looked up from germline, CDR1 is SGHRS and CDR2 is YFSETQ. The CDR3 nucleotides are TGCGCCAGCAGCTCCGGGTCTCATACGCAGTATTTT. Translated, it gives CASSSGSHTQYF.

The sample holds a few counts of this clone. The chain couples TRBV6-1 to TRBJ1-2; weak D call: TRBD1 (5 bases). This CDR3 region has 15 residues. In germline, CDR1 is MNHNS, CDR2 SASEGT. Trimming took off 3 bases at V and 4 bases at J, with 15 bases between the two ends. The CDR3 region is CASSDGTGHSYGYTF. CDR3 coding DNA: TGTGCCAGCAGTGATGGAACAGGCCACTCCTATGGCTACACCTTC.

The chain employs TRBV6-1 and TRBJ1-1; D gene uncertain. The CDR3 has 15 residues. V was clipped by 4 bases and J by 1 base, with 13 bases between them. Germline V gives CDR1 MNHNS, CDR2 SASEGT. The CDR3 loop is CASSGEDGWNTEAFF. The DNA for the CDR3 is TGTGCCAGCAGTGGGGAGGACGGGTGGAACACTGAAGCTTTCTTT.

The chain combines TRBV23-1 with TRBJ2-7; 10 bases are shared with TRBD2. TRBV23-1 is filed as an ORF, its function uncertain. The CDR3 is 18 amino acids. V trimming: 0 bases; J trimming: 4 bases; junction bases outside the gene matches: 12. The CDR3 bases are TGCGCCAGCAGTCAATCCAACCTTCCGCAGCGGGAGGGGTACGAGCAGTACTTC. Protein product: CASSQSNLPQREGYEQYF.

This clone occurred a few times. The J gene is TRBJ1-3, the V gene TRBV4-2; the D gene is possibly TRBD1 (5 bases). In germline, CDR1 is LGHNA, CDR2 YNFKEQ. The CDR3 length is 16 residues. Between the trimmed V and J ends, which lost 1 base and 4 bases, there was a span of 14 bases. CDR3 coding DNA: TGTGCCAGCAGCCAAGGTGTCGGGGGAACCGGAAACACCATATATTTT. Translation gives CASSQGVGGTGNTIYF.

The chain combines TRBV6-1 with TRBJ1-5; D might be TRBD1 (5 bases). The germline V gene has CDR1 MNHNS and CDR2 SASEGT. The V and J ends lost 10 bases and 7 bases respectively, with 23 bases between them. This CDR3 region has 15 residues. In DNA, the CDR3 is TGTGCCACATCCTTCGTTCCGCAGACAGACCAGCCCCAGCATTTT. It specifies CATSFVPQTDQPQHF.

This clone has just a few counts. The chain combines TRBV10-3 with TRBJ2-5; D remains unclear. The V gene lost 0 bases and the J gene lost 2 bases, with 7 bases spanning the gap. CDR3 size: 14 residues. Germline V gives CDR1 ENHRY, CDR2 SYGVKD. CDR3 coding DNA: TGTGCCATCAGTGAGTCGCAACTGCAAGAGACCCAGTACTTC. This sequence encodes CAISESQLQETQYF.

This clone was counted only a few times. This rearrangement joins TRBV4-2 to TRBJ2-1, with 7 bases lining up with TRBD1. V lost 2 bases and J lost 5; bases outside the gene matches: 3. CDR1 and CDR2 from the germline V gene are LGHNA and YNFKEQ. The CDR3 has 14 amino acids. The CDR3 sequence: CASSQHDRDNEQFF. CDR3 sequence (DNA): TGTGCCAGCAGCCAACACGACAGGGACAATGAGCAGTTCTTC.

This clone was recorded a few times. V usage is TRBV6-5 and J usage is TRBJ2-2; weak D call: TRBD2 (5 bases). The CDR3 covers 13 residues. CDR1 MNHEY and CDR2 SVGAGI come from the germline V gene. The V gene lost 6 bases and the J gene lost 3 bases, with 8 bases spanning the gap. The CDR3 DNA is TGTGCCAGCAGGAGCGGAGACACCGGGGAGCTGTTTTTT. Amino acids: CASRSGDTGELFF.

The rearrangement links TRBV29-1 to TRBJ2-5; 7 bases line up with TRBD2. The CDR3 is made up of 14 amino acids. The germline CDR1 and CDR2 sequences are SQVTM and ANQGSEA. V lost 8 bases and J lost 5; bases outside the gene matches: 14. CDR3 protein: CSSRGRAPTETQYF. CDR3 in DNA: TGCAGCTCCCGGGGGAGGGCTCCAACGGAGACCCAGTACTTC. Based on the CDR3 plus reference TRBV29-1 and TRBJ2-5, the full variable domain is SAVISQKPSRDICQRGTSLTIQCQVDSQVTMMFWYRQQPGQSLTLIATANQGSEATYESGFVIDKFPISRPNLTFSTLTVSNMSPEDSSIYLCSSRGRAPTETQYFGPGTRLLVL.

The chain has TRBV18 and TRBJ2-2; 8 nucleotides align to TRBD1. V lost 6 bases to trimming and J lost 8 bases; unmatched junction nucleotides: 5. Germline CDR1 and CDR2: KGHSH and LQKENI. The CDR3 has 13 residues. CDR3 sequence (DNA): TGTGCCAGCTCCCCGACAGGGGATGGGGAGCTGTTTTTT. Encoded protein: CASSPTGDGELFF.

The genes are TRBV27 and TRBJ1-1; D call uncertain. The CDR3 length is 13 residues. Germline loops: CDR1 MNHEY, CDR2 SMNVEV (reference sequence). V lost 3 bases and J lost 8, with 13 bases in between. CDR3 region: CASSFGGLLEAFF. CDR3 in DNA: TGTGCCAGCAGTTTTGGTGGGCTACTCGAAGCTTTCTTT.

The chain recombines TRBV21-1 with TRBJ2-7; the table calls TRBD2, which could not be checked here. TRBV21-1 is listed as a pseudogene. There are 14 residues in the CDR3. For the CDR3, the DNA is TGTGCCAGCAGCCCTCCGGGGGATGGACACGAGCAGTACTTC. It codes for CASSPPGDGHEQYF.

The V gene is TRBV19, the J gene TRBJ2-3; a weak D match, TRBD1 (5 bases). Trimming left V 3 bases short and J 0 bases short, with 13 bases between. CDR3 length: 16 amino acids. Germline V gene lookup returns CDR1 LNHDA and CDR2 SQIVND (reference sequence). CDR3 sequence (DNA): TGTGCCAGTAGTATTTTCCCGACAGTAAGCACAGATACGCAGTATTTT. Residues: CASSIFPTVSTDTQYF.

This rearrangement joins TRBV21-1 to TRBJ2-2; whether TRBD2, the table's D call, matches the DNA was not checked. TRBV21-1 is a pseudogene. CDR3 length equals 16 residues. The CDR3 coding sequence is TGTGCCAGCAGCAAACCCCTAGCGGGATGGGGCGGGGAGCTGTTTTTT. This sequence encodes CASSKPLAGWGGELFF.

This chain links TRBV29-1 with TRBJ2-3; TRBD1 matches at 8 bases. The germline V gene encodes CDR1 SQVTM and CDR2 ANQGSEA. J gave up 3 bases and V 4 bases, and 3 bases lay outside the gene matches. The CDR3 runs 13 residues. The chain's CDR3 is CSVAQGGTDTQYF. CDR3 DNA sequence: TGCAGCGTTGCACAGGGGGGAACAGATACGCAGTATTTT.

The chain is built from TRBV27 and TRBJ2-3, with D perhaps TRBD2 (5 bases). Germline V gene data show CDR1 as MNHEY and CDR2 as SMNVEV (reference sequence). The CDR3 has 13 amino acids. V was trimmed by 6 bases and J by 4 bases, leaving 11 bases between them. The CDR3 DNA sequence: TGTGCCAGCAGGCCTATGGAGGCAGATACGCAGTATTTT. This encodes CASRPMEADTQYF.

J is TRBJ1-6 and V is TRBV6-1; possible D gene TRBD1, 6 bases. Trimming removed 8 bases from V and 5 bases from J, with 10 bases in between. CDR1 and CDR2 (germline): MNHNS, SASEGT. This CDR3 has 13 amino acids. The CDR3 nucleotides are TGTGCCAGCGGGACACCAGATAATTCACCCCTCCACTTT. It is translated as CASGTPDNSPLHF.

Only a few counts were recorded for this clone. The chain joins TRBV5-4 to TRBJ1-1, with unresolved D. The CDR3 sequence is 15 residues long. Germline V gene lookup returns CDR1 SGHNT and CDR2 YYREEE (reference sequence). V lost 0 bases and J 2 bases, leaving 11 bases between the germline ends. This chain's CDR3 is CASSLGVARNTEAFF. The CDR3 nucleotides are TGTGCCAGCAGCTTGGGTGTGGCCCGAAACACTGAAGCTTTCTTT.